This T cell receptor beta chain appears in the sequencing data of a study of T cell responses to AZD1222 COVID-19 vaccine. General observations from the study: AZD1222 recipients seropositive at baseline numbered only 6 or 7. Most donors were white British and more were female, and clonal diversity was possibly underestimated.

The table came from immunoSEQ multiplex PCR; TCRdb's copy has only in-frame clones and leaves some out. Seen here are under 140,000 clones, around 81% observed once, and the top ten hold about 4.5%. V lost 6 bases to trimming and J lost 3 bases, with 12 bases between them. Germline values: CDR1 MDHEN, CDR2 SYDVKM. The CDR3 has 13 amino acids. Concerning this clone itself: What it binds is unknown.

Sequencing used peripheral blood, obtained on day 0 of AZD1222 vaccination. The V call is TRBV28, the J call TRBJ2-7; no definite D call. The clonotype was recovered from an adult in good health. In nucleotides, the CDR3 is TGTGCCAGCAGGTCCGGCGCCGGCTACGAGCAGTACTTC. It encodes CASRSGAGYEQYF.